Reported below is one T cell receptor beta chain. The specificity of this receptor is unknown. The record has no base qualities; no much larger clone is one base away. The collaborating institutions used their own protocols to collect whole blood in K2EDTA tubes. For TCRbeta analysis, collaborators shipped samples as frozen whole blood, isolated PBMCs, or DNA extracted from either of those sample types. The source of the sample is a study of blood T cell repertoires in COVID-19 (dated by TCRdb to about 2020). With regard to the full study: Samples covering the acute and convalescent phases of COVID-19 were provided by collaborators in the United States, Italy and Spain. The prospective study material was composed of cDNA or gDNA derived from T cells, B-cell-depleted T cells, or PBMCs. Deeply sampled blood TCRbeta repertoires from subjects exposed to, actively infected with, or recovered from COVID-19 were included in the dataset. The repertoires were released in a freely available public database meant as a resource for research on the immune response to SARS-CoV-2. Samples came from the ongoing ImmuneRACE study (first 160 participants) plus 1,254 subjects from 6 global collaborators. Sample metadata almost always included a de-identified subject ID, COVID-19 status, age in years and sex. Where HLA class I and class II types were available, the types were taken from metadata supplied by the sample provider, not from assay-based typing.

TCRbeta CDR3 regions were amplified from genomic DNA using the immunoSEQ Assay, a bias-controlled multiplex PCR. Per the source publication's procedure: The number of nucleated cells in each sample was estimated from the amplification of reference gene primers within the assay. To quantify the absolute abundance of each unique TCRbeta CDR3 rearrangement, sequence reads were collapsed and filtered. For each sample, productive Simpson clonality was calculated by taking the square root of Simpson's diversity index across productive rearrangements. What TCRdb holds here is the immuneACCESS table cut down to in-frame rearrangements. Part of the clones is not present; checked against another copy, under half of the missing clones reflect an unresolved V gene, and the others are unexplained. V, J and clone size were drawn from that table, and D and trimming were deduced from the DNA. The sample table holds about 220,000 clones, of which around three quarters were seen once. 5.5% to 8.5% of the sample belongs to the ten largest clones.

Results the study describes overall, beyond this receptor: The quantity of clinical and demographic metadata differed by source and by participant and was supplied without curation.

Sequencing used peripheral blood. The source of this sequence is a woman aged 70 to 79 with acute or convalescent COVID-19.

The DNA sequence is given as TGTGCCAGCAGCACCCTACCCTCCCCGAAACAACAGGGGAGTAGCAATCAGCCCCAGCATTTT. The encoded protein is CASSTLPSPKQQGSSNQPQHF. The V and J genes are TRBV21-1 and TRBJ1-5; TRBD1, the D gene given by the table, was not confirmed from the DNA. TRBV21-1 is a recognized pseudogene. The CDR3 numbers 21 residues from cysteine through phenylalanine. Only CDR3 DNA remains: 63 bases, in frame from the first base.